A single T cell receptor beta chain is shown here with its context. As handled by the study authors: Quantification of nucleated cells was approximated via reference gene primer amplification. Here immunoSEQ multiplex PCR was the method, and the copy in TCRdb shows in-frame clones only, minus some. Clone size and the V and J calls come from that table; the DNA yielded D and trimming. The table lists fewer than 80,000 clones, nearly 90% of them singletons, with 5% to 6% in the top ten. This record comes from a study of blood T cell repertoires in COVID-19. At the level of the study: Samples taken during acute and convalescent COVID-19 were collected in the United States, Italy and Spain.

Germline V gives CDR1 SGHRS, CDR2 YFSETQ. The CDR3 length is 12 residues. V lost 7 bases to trimming and J lost 2 bases, with 9 bases between them. The source of this sequence is a man aged 45-60 years with acute or convalescent COVID-19. The sample comprised peripheral blood. The genes are TRBV5-1 and TRBJ1-1; perhaps TRBD1 as D (5 bases). CDR3 in DNA: TGCGCCAGCGGCAGGGATAACACTGAAGCTTTCTTT. It specifies CASGRDNTEAFF.